Sequencing of this TCR beta chain was carried out in a study of blood T cell repertoires in COVID-19. Seattle's enrolled individuals joined amid active infection and were then monitored longitudinally. V lost 3 bases to trimming and J lost 2 bases, with 7 bases between them. The CDR3 contains 13 residues. Per the germline V gene, CDR1 is ENHRY and CDR2 is SYGVKD. Authors' data handling: Amplification of reference gene primers provided the estimated nucleated cell counts. The repertoire was sequenced with immunoSEQ multiplex PCR; TCRdb's copy has only in-frame clones and lacks some. The V and J calls and the clone size are those of that table, but D and trimming were determined from the DNA. The data show approximately 400,000 clones, approximately 88% seen once.

Sequencing was done on a sample of peripheral blood. The receptor was isolated from a woman in her 50s with COVID-19, enrolled during active disease. The genes are TRBV10-3 and TRBJ1-2; D not certain. CDR3 sequence (DNA): TGTGCCATCAGTGACACAGTCAACTATGGCTACACCTTC. It codes for CAISDTVNYGYTF.